Listed below are T cell receptor beta chains from one sample, sequenced in a study of CD8+CD57+ T cells in acquired aplastic anemia. TCRdb processed the reads anew with MiXCR; each CDR3 protein has one entry. The repertoire holds under 350,000 distinct CDR3 sequences, with around 60% as singletons. Specimen: sorted CD4+, CD8+, or CD8+CD57+ T cells (not recorded which) from PBMCs. These receptors all stem from a human donor with severe aplastic anemia or a healthy control (not recorded which). The CDR3 runs from the conserved cysteine through the conserved F or W. D genes are given only for firm matches. Rows may omit the clone size; those that give it use once, few, many or a size class.

V	size	D	J	DNA	CDR3
TRBV28	NA	TRBD1	TRBJ1-1	TGTGCCAGCAGCCCCGGGACAGCCGACGCTGAAGCTTTCTTT	CASSPGTADAEAFF
TRBV7-9	NA	TRBD2	TRBJ2-3	TGTGCCAGCAGCGCTCGGGGTCTAGCGGGGCGCACAGATACGCAGTATTTT	CASSARGLAGRTDTQYF
TRBV5-8	NA	NA	TRBJ2-3	TGTGCCAGCAACCATCAGGGATGGAGCGCAGATACGCAGTATTTT	CASNHQGWSADTQYF
TRBV2	few	TRBD1	TRBJ1-1	TGTGCCAGCAGTGCCTCCAGGGGGCGGAACACTGAAGCTTTCTTT	CASSASRGRNTEAFF
TRBV29-1	few	NA	TRBJ1-2	TGCAGCGTTCAGAACAGGGCACTAGGCTACACCTTC	CSVQNRALGYTF
TRBV19	once	TRBD2	TRBJ2-7	TGTGCCAGTAGTGAAATTAGCGGGGGGAACACCGGGGAGCAGTACTTC	CASSEISGGNTGEQYF
TRBV18	many	NA	TRBJ2-7	TGTGCCAGCTCCCCCACAGTTTACGAGCAGTACTTC	CASSPTVYEQYF
TRBV7-6	few	NA	TRBJ1-6	TGTGCCAGCAGCTTAGGAACCGGGACAAGGACTAATTCACCCCTCCACTTT	CASSLGTGTRTNSPLHF
TRBV2	few	TRBD2	TRBJ2-2	TGTGCCAGCAGTGCGTCTAGCGGGATCGGGGAGCTGTTTTTT	CASSASSGIGELFF
TRBV2	NA	NA	TRBJ2-3	TGTGCCAGCAGTGATTTCACCCCCGGCAGGACAGATACGCAGTATTTT	CASSDFTPGRTDTQYF
TRBV2	NA	NA	TRBJ2-7	TGTGCCAGCAGTGAGCAAGGTATAGGAGGAGCCGGCGAGCAGTACTTC	CASSEQGIGGAGEQYF
TRBV5-5	few	TRBD2	TRBJ2-7	TGTGCCAGCAGCTTCACCGGGGGGGTCATAGTAGCCGGAAGGCCAGACATCGAGCAGTACTTC	CASSFTGGVIVAGRPDIEQYF
TRBV19	many	TRBD2	TRBJ2-6	TGTGCCAGTAGTTTGAGCGGGGCCAACTCTGGGGCCAACGTCCTGACTTTC	CASSLSGANSGANVLTF
TRBV29-1	NA	NA	TRBJ2-7	TGCAGCCTTACAGGGAGCTCCTACGAGCAGTACTTC	CSLTGSSYEQYF
TRBV7-9	once	TRBD1	TRBJ2-5	TGTGCCAGCAGTACTAACAGGGGGCTAGCGACCCAGTACTTC	CASSTNRGLATQYF
TRBV9	many	NA	TRBJ2-7	TGTGCCAGCAGCGTACAGGGGAAGTCTGGCGAGCAGTACTTC	CASSVQGKSGEQYF
TRBV7-9	NA	NA	TRBJ1-1	TGTGCCAGCAGCTTAAAGGCCGACCGTGAAGCTTTCTTT	CASSLKADREAFF
TRBV9	NA	TRBD1	TRBJ2-7	TGTGCCAGCAGCGCGGGACAGGGCCCCTCCTACGAGCAGTACTTC	CASSAGQGPSYEQYF
TRBV19	NA	NA	TRBJ2-7	TGTGCCAGTAGTATAGGGACAGCTGACTACGAGCAGTACTTC	CASSIGTADYEQYF
TRBV3-1	few	TRBD1	TRBJ1-3	TGTGCCAGCAGCCAAGGCCTACAGGGGCTAAGAAACACCATATATTTT	CASSQGLQGLRNTIYF
TRBV7-9	many	NA	TRBJ2-2	TGTGCCAGCAGCTTTCTGACAGCGAACACCGGGGAGCTGTTTTTT	CASSFLTANTGELFF
TRBV20-1	once	NA	TRBJ2-7	TGCAGTGCTACACAGGCCTTATCCAACTACGAGCAGTACTTC	CSATQALSNYEQYF
TRBV5-6	NA	NA	TRBJ2-7	TGTGCCAGCAGCTTTGGAGGGAAACTTGGCGAGCAGTACTTC	CASSFGGKLGEQYF
TRBV7-8	NA	TRBD1	TRBJ2-7	TGTGCCAGCAGCTCTACCGGGACAGGGTGGAACGAGCAGTACTTC	CASSSTGTGWNEQYF
TRBV9	once	TRBD2	TRBJ2-3	TGTGCCAGCAGCGTAGAGGGCGGGGGGGCCACAGATACGCAGTATTTT	CASSVEGGGATDTQYF
TRBV12-3/TRBV12-4	NA	NA	TRBJ2-1	TGTGCCAGCAGTTTCTTGGAAGAGCAGTTCTTC	CASSFLEEQFF
TRBV2	few	NA	TRBJ2-1	TGTGCCAGCAGAGGGAGCAGGGATTACAATGAGCAGTTCTTC	CASRGSRDYNEQFF
TRBV12-3/TRBV12-4	NA	TRBD2	TRBJ2-1	TGTGCCAGCAGTTACAGGCGAGCGGGGGGGGCGAATGAGCAGTTCTTC	CASSYRRAGGANEQFF
TRBV5-6	many	NA	TRBJ1-2	TGTGCCAGCAGCCTGGGTTTTGACAACGACTATGGCTACACCTTC	CASSLGFDNDYGYTF
TRBV10-3	NA	NA	TRBJ2-3	TGTGCCATCAGTGGACTAGTGGATACGCAGTATTTT	CAISGLVDTQYF
TRBV15	NA	NA	TRBJ2-7	TGTGCCACCAGCAGGATCGGAGGTGGGTACGAGCAGTACTTC	CATSRIGGGYEQYF
TRBV9	many	TRBD1	TRBJ2-7	TGTGCCAGCAGCGTAGAATCGACAGGGTACTACGAGCAGTACTTC	CASSVESTGYYEQYF
TRBV30	many	NA	TRBJ1-5	TGTGCCTGGAGTGTGAGCAATCAGCCCCAGCATTTT	CAWSVSNQPQHF
TRBV7-3	many	TRBD1	TRBJ1-1	TGTGCCAGCAGCCAGACAGGGGCGAACACTGAAGCTTTCTTT	CASSQTGANTEAFF
TRBV7-9	NA	TRBD2	TRBJ2-5	TGTGGGAGCAGCTTAGCGGGCGGGGAGACCCAGTACTTC	CGSSLAGGETQYF
TRBV19	many	TRBD1	TRBJ2-1	TGTGCCAGTAGTCTCAAGACAGGGGCGCTCTACAATGAGCAGTTCTTC	CASSLKTGALYNEQFF
TRBV29-1	many	NA	TRBJ1-2	TGCAGCGTTGACGTCAATTATGGCTACACCTTC	CSVDVNYGYTF
TRBV7-2	NA	NA	TRBJ2-7	TGTGCCAGCAGCCCAAGGAGGGACAATGAGAAGTTCTTC	CASSPRRDNEKFF
TRBV7-8	NA	NA	TRBJ2-7	TGTGCCAGCAGCCCCTCGGACACATCCTACGAGCAGTACTTC	CASSPSDTSYEQYF
TRBV19	NA	TRBD2	TRBJ2-5	TGTGCCAGTAGTATGGGGGGGGAAGAGACCCAGTACTTC	CASSMGGEETQYF
TRBV5-6	many	NA	TRBJ1-5	TGTGCCAGCAGCTTGATGAATCAGCCCCAGCATTTT	CASSLMNQPQHF
TRBV9	few	TRBD1	TRBJ2-3	TGTGCCTCCGGGGCCGGACAGGGAGGAGCAGATACGCAGTATTTT	CASGAGQGGADTQYF
TRBV6-5	many	NA	TRBJ1-4	TGTGCCAGCAGTTACTCGAACGGACTGACTAATGAAAAACTGTTTTTT	CASSYSNGLTNEKLFF
TRBV20-1	few	NA	TRBJ1-6	TGCAGTGCTAGAAGGCCGGATCTTAATTCACCCCTCCACTTT	CSARRPDLNSPLHF
TRBV7-2	NA	TRBD1	TRBJ1-6	TGTGCCAGCAGACACCGGGACAGGGGCTCGTCACCCCTCCACTTT	CASRHRDRGSSPLHF
TRBV24-1	NA	NA	TRBJ1-1	TGTGCCACCAGTGATTTATCGGGGGTTGAAGCTTTCTTT	CATSDLSGVEAFF
TRBV9	NA	NA	TRBJ2-7	TGTGCCAGCAGCCTCGGGGACAATTCCCTACGAGAGCAGTACTTC	CASSLGDNSLREQYF
TRBV19	many	NA	TRBJ1-2	TGTGCCAGTGCCGTGCGTGGGATAAGCCCCACCTTC	CASAVRGISPTF
TRBV7-8	NA	NA	TRBJ1-6	TGTGCCAGCAGCTTAATCCCACCGGGAAGAAATTCACCCCTCCACTTT	CASSLIPPGRNSPLHF
TRBV7-3	many	TRBD2	TRBJ2-3	TGTGCCAGCAGCTTAAGGGGGACTAGCGGGGGGTTTAGGGATACGCAGTATTTT	CASSLRGTSGGFRDTQYF
TRBV6-6	NA	NA	TRBJ2-7	TGTGCCAGCAGTACAGCTAACGGGCAGTACTTC	CASSTANGQYF